This TCR beta chain was captured in a study of spatial heterogeneity in lung cancer. This clonotype has ten or more counts. Its specificity is unknown. At one boundary the junction diverges from the germline segment, which might be a read error. Time point described: sample taken at primary tumor resection. Samples were donated by 72 untreated early-stage non-small cell lung cancer patients. General study results and limits: Tumor mutation counts were tracked by expanded intratumoral alpha and beta TCR counts. The recorded estimate of tumor T cell coverage is about 7% for alpha chains and approximately 13% for beta chains.

The CDR3 has 12 amino acids. Germline-derived CDR1 and CDR2 are MNHEY and SVGEGT. Each TCR cDNA molecule carried a unique molecular identifier. TCRdb reanalysed the 5' RACE reads using MiXCR and keeps one entry per CDR3 protein. The table records about 100,000 distinct CDR3 sequences, 3.5% to 5% of them present only once. The receptor comes from a male donor with early-stage non-small cell lung cancer. The chain links TRBV6-2 or TRBV6-3 to TRBJ2-1; a weak D match, TRBD2 (5 bases). Sequenced material: lung tumor tissue, taken at surgery. The CDR3 DNA is TGTGCCAGCAGTTACTCAGAGGGAGTTTCTGTCTTC. Protein sequence: CASSYSEGVSVF.